The rows below give T cell receptor beta chains drawn from one sample of a study of blood T cell repertoires in COVID-19. Produced via immunoSEQ multiplex PCR; TCRdb's table is partial and in-frame only. This sample has 250,000 to 300,000 clones, with approximately 90% found just once. Material: peripheral blood. All receptors come from a woman aged 25 to 39 with COVID-19, enrolled during active disease. The CDR3 runs from the conserved cysteine through the conserved F or W. The order of the fields is clone size, J gene, V gene, D gene, CDR3 protein, CDR3 DNA. A D gene is named only where the DNA matches it firmly. For some rows the clone size is stated as once, few or many, or as a class when expanded; others skip it.

>.|TRBJ2-7|TRBV27|TRBD1
CASSPIDRDWEQYF
TGTGCCAGCAGTCCCATCGACAGGGATTGGGAGCAGTACTTC
>.|TRBJ1-4|TRBV25-1|TRBD1
CASSEAGGAATNEKLFF
TGTGCCAGCAGTGAGGCAGGGGGTGCTGCAACTAATGAAAAACTGTTTTTT
>.|TRBJ1-3|TRBV6-4|.
CASSITTDSGNTIYF
TGTGCCAGCAGTATAACGACAGACTCTGGAAACACCATATATTTT
>.|TRBJ2-7|TRBV7-2|.
CASSLGGSALDQYF
TGTGCCAGCAGCTTAGGTGGATCGGCGCTAGACCAGTACTTC
>.|TRBJ1-1|TRBV6-5|TRBD1
CASSNLQGTSTEAFF
TGTGCCAGCAGTAACTTACAGGGGACCTCCACTGAAGCTTTCTTT
>.|TRBJ1-5|TRBV28|TRBD1
CASSQDRVGDEPQHF
TGTGCCAGCAGCCAGGACAGGGTCGGGGATGAGCCCCAGCATTTT
>.|TRBJ1-1|TRBV19|.
CASSSQTENTEAFF
TGTGCCAGTAGTTCGCAAACAGAGAACACTGAAGCTTTCTTT
>.|TRBJ2-1|TRBV7-2|TRBD2
CASSLAGLAGGYEQFF
TGTGCCAGCAGCTTAGCGGGACTAGCGGGTGGTTATGAGCAGTTCTTC
>.|TRBJ2-3|TRBV2|TRBD1
CASSERGPSGTDTQYF
TGTGCCAGCAGTGAAAGGGGGCCCTCAGGCACAGATACGCAGTATTTT
>once|TRBJ1-2|TRBV5-6|TRBD1
CASSFWTGGDYGYTF
TGTGCCAGCAGCTTCTGGACAGGGGGTGACTATGGCTACACCTTC
>.|TRBJ2-1|TRBV18|TRBD2
CASSPLLAGVSGSEQFF
TGTGCCAGCTCACCACTTCTAGCCGGGGTAAGCGGGAGTGAGCAGTTCTTC
>.|TRBJ2-7|TRBV6-5|.
CASTQGNGNYEQYF
TGTGCCAGCACCCAGGGAAACGGAAACTACGAGCAGTACTTC
>.|TRBJ1-6|TRBV5-1|.
CASSPRDTYSPLHF
TGCGCCAGCAGCCCTCGGGACACATATTCACCCCTCCACTTT
>.|TRBJ1-3|TRBV11-2|.
CASSYSIVDSGNTIYF
TGTGCCAGCAGCTATAGTATAGTCGACTCTGGAAACACCATATATTTT
>.|TRBJ2-5|TRBV30|.
CAWRTREDQYF
TGTGCCTGGCGGACAAGGGAAGACCAGTACTTC
>.|TRBJ1-4|TRBV2|TRBD1
CASSESVTGLEKLFF
TGTGCCAGCAGTGAAAGTGTGACAGGGCTAGAAAAACTGTTTTTT
>.|TRBJ2-2|TRBV10-3|TRBD2
CAIRSSGSGYTGELFF
TGTGCCATCAGATCTAGCGGGAGTGGGTACACCGGGGAGCTGTTTTTT
>.|TRBJ1-1|TRBV29-1|TRBD1
CSELTGAEAFF
TGCAGCGAACTGACAGGGGCTGAAGCTTTCTTT
>once|TRBJ2-3|TRBV15|TRBD2
CATSRAVSREGDTQYF
TGTGCCACCAGCAGAGCTGTGAGCAGGGAGGGAGATACGCAGTATTTT
>.|TRBJ2-5|TRBV11-2|TRBD1
CASSQGAGETQYF
TGTGCCAGCAGCCAGGGGGCAGGGGAGACCCAGTACTTC
>once|TRBJ2-2|TRBV6-1|TRBD1
CASSVNRDRVGTGELFF
TGTGCCAGCAGTGTCAACCGGGACAGGGTAGGCACCGGGGAGCTGTTTTTT
>few|TRBJ2-7|TRBV10-3|.
CAISDAYEQYF
TGTGCCATCAGTGACGCCTACGAGCAGTACTTC
>.|TRBJ1-2|TRBV29-1|.
CSVEVQGFGYTF
TGCAGCGTTGAAGTACAGGGTTTTGGCTACACCTTC
>.|TRBJ2-3|TRBV21-1|.
CATNPHRPDRETDTQYF
TGTGCCACCAACCCCCATAGGCCGGACAGGGAGACAGATACGCAGTATTTT
>.|TRBJ2-1|TRBV28|.
CASSPITLFGEQFF
TGTGCCAGCAGTCCCATTACTCTTTTCGGTGAGCAGTTCTTC
>.|TRBJ2-2|TRBV7-9|TRBD1
CASKIRGQGDTGELFF
TGTGCCAGCAAAATTCGGGGACAGGGTGACACCGGGGAGCTGTTTTTT
>.|TRBJ1-3|TRBV2|.
CASSPQGKVSGNTIYF
TGTGCCAGCAGTCCCCAGGGGAAAGTCTCTGGAAACACCATATATTTT
>.|TRBJ1-1|TRBV28|.
CASSLQVRGTEAFF
TGTGCCAGCAGTTTGCAGGTCCGGGGCACTGAAGCTTTCTTT
>.|TRBJ1-3|TRBV4-1|TRBD1
CASSQGASGQGGNTIYF
TGCGCCAGCAGCCAAGGAGCGTCGGGACAGGGGGGAAACACCATATATTTT
>.|TRBJ2-3|TRBV10-2|.
CASSSQRALTDTQYF
TGCGCCAGCAGTTCTCAGAGGGCCCTCACAGATACGCAGTATTTT
>.|TRBJ1-1|TRBV2|TRBD1
CASSQDRGDPEAFF
TGTGCCAGCAGTCAGGACAGGGGAGACCCTGAAGCTTTCTTT
>.|TRBJ1-1|TRBV5-1|TRBD1
CASSGTGMNTEAFF
TGCGCCAGCAGCGGGACAGGCATGAACACTGAAGCTTTCTTT
>few|TRBJ1-5|TRBV28|TRBD1
CASSPATGAITYSNQPQHF
TGTGCCAGCAGTCCCGCGACAGGGGCGATTACATATAGCAATCAGCCCCAGCATTTT
>once|TRBJ1-4|TRBV19|TRBD1
CACSGTVNEKLFF
TGTGCCTGTTCCGGGACAGTGAATGAAAAACTGTTTTTT
>.|TRBJ2-5|TRBV10-2|.
CASGTGRGETQYF
TGCGCCAGCGGAACAGGGCGAGGGGAGACCCAGTACTTC
>.|TRBJ2-7|TRBV5-1|.
CASSLGADSYEQYF
TGCGCCAGCAGCTTGGGGGCAGACTCCTACGAGCAGTACTTC
>.|TRBJ2-1|TRBV28|TRBD2
CASSPSLLASSYNEQFF
TGTGCCAGCAGTCCGAGTTTACTAGCGAGCTCCTACAATGAGCAGTTCTTC
>.|TRBJ2-7|TRBV5-4|TRBD1
CASSLKTGADEQYF
TGTGCCAGCAGCTTGAAGACAGGGGCAGACGAGCAGTACTTC
>few|TRBJ2-7|TRBV14|.
CASSQGLRYEQYF
TGTGCCAGCAGCCAAGGACTACGCTACGAGCAGTACTTC
>.|TRBJ2-3|TRBV24-1|.
CATSDPQVGGTDTQYF
TGTGCCACCAGTGACCCTCAGGTAGGGGGCACAGATACGCAGTATTTT
>few|TRBJ2-7|TRBV30|TRBD1
CACRRTGETYEQYF
TGTGCCTGTCGGCGGACAGGGGAAACCTACGAGCAGTACTTC
>.|TRBJ2-3|TRBV5-1|TRBD2
CASSLGTSGGRTDTQYF
TGCGCCAGCAGCTTGGGGACTAGCGGAGGTCGCACAGATACGCAGTATTTT
>once|TRBJ2-1|TRBV7-9|TRBD2
CASSDSGRADEQFF
TGTGCCAGCAGCGATTCCGGGAGGGCCGATGAGCAGTTCTTC
>.|TRBJ2-7|TRBV15|TRBD1
CATSSSGQGSYEQYF
TGTGCCACCAGCTCCTCGGGACAGGGCTCCTACGAGCAGTACTTC